These 2 T cell receptor beta chains share one sample of origin, sequenced in a study of T-cell reconstitution after alpha-beta-depleted transplantation in children (dated by TCRdb to about 2016). The sample's treatment or condition label is to be understood as: allogeneic hematopoietic cell transplantation with graft depleted of TCRalphabeta T cells and CD19 B cells. The library was generated by PCR. Sequencing instrument: Illumina HiSeq 2500. To normalize quantification of the TCRbeta repertoire, the TCR libraries were built with molecular barcoding that relied on unique molecular identifiers. Through fastp at Q25 and MiXCR, TCRdb rebuilt clones from the public reads, retaining in-frame beta chains. Identical CDR3 proteins give one entry, which carries the most common genes and DNA. This sample holds about 900,000 distinct CDR3 sequences; around 30% were observed only once. The ten largest clones represent about 28% of the sample.

Source: PBMCs, mostly from graft donor cells, taken 360 days after TCRalphabeta/CD19-depleted stem cell transplant. The receptors were sampled from a boy in the first two years of life who had a stem cell transplant for SCID, so the T cells may come from the graft donor.

This clonotype was recorded at least ten times. CDR3 nucleotides: TGTGCCAGCAGCCAAGGGACTAGCGGCACAGATACGCAGTATTTT. Its translation is CASSQGTSGTDTQYF. V is TRBV3-1 and J is TRBJ2-3; TRBD2 matches at 9 bases. The J segment lost 1 base and the V segment lost 1 base, leaving 0 bases of the junction unmatched. CDR1 is LGHDT, CDR2 YNNKEL, per germline (reference sequence). The CDR3 runs to 15 residues.

This clonotype was seen a handful of times. This chain connects TRBV7-6 to TRBJ2-2; tentatively, D is TRBD1 (6 bases). The germline CDR1 and CDR2 sequences are SGHVS and FNYEAQ. Trimming stripped 3 bases from V and 2 bases from J, with 16 bases between. The length of the CDR3 is 17 residues. The chain's CDR3 is CASSLTMGTLNTGELFF. CDR3 nucleotides: TGTGCCAGCAGCTTGACTATGGGGACACTTAACACCGGGGAGCTGTTTTTT.